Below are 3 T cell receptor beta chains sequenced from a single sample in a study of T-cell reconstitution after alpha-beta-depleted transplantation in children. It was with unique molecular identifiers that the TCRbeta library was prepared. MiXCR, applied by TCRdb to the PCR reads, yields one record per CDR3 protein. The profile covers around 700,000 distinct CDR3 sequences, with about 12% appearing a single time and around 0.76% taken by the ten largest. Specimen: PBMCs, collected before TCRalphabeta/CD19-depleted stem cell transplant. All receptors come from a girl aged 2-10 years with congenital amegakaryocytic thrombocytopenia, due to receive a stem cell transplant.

CDR3 nucleotide sequence: TGTGCCAGCAGACGCTCTAGCGGGAGCTATACGCAGTATTTT. Translated: CASRRSSGSYTQYF. The chain couples TRBV28 to TRBJ2-3, with 10 bases matching TRBD2. The germline gives CDR1 MDHEN, CDR2 SYDVKM. There are 14 residues in the CDR3. The J segment lost 7 bases and the V segment lost 6 bases, leaving 7 bases of the junction unmatched.

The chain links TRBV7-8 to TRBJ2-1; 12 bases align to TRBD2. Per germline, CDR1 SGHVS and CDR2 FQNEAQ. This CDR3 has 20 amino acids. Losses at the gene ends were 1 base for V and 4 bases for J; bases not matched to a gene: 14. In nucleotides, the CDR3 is TGTGCCAGCAGCTTAGTCAGGCTAGCGGGAGGGCCTCTTGGTTACAATGAGCAGTTCTTC. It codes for CASSLVRLAGGPLGYNEQFF. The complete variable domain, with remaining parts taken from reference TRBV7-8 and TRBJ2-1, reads GAGVSQSPRYKVAKRGQDVALRCDPISGHVSLFWYQQALGQGPEFLTYFQNEAQLDKSGLPSDRFFAERPEGSVSTLKIQRTQQEDSAVYLCASSLVRLAGGPLGYNEQFFGPGTRLTVL.

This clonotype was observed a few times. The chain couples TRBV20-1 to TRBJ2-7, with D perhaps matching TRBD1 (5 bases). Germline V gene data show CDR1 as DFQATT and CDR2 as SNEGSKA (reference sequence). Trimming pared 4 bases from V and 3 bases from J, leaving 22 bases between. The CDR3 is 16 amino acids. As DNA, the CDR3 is TGCAGTGCTACGACCTCCGTAGGGGCGGCAGTCTACGAGCAGTACTTC. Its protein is CSATTSVGAAVYEQYF.